The 25 T cell receptor beta chains below come from one sample, sequenced in a study of response to subunit inactivated influenza vaccine. TCRdb reprocessed the RT-PCR reads with MiXCR, giving one entry per CDR3 protein. The data hold under 200,000 distinct CDR3 sequences, with about a tenth observed a single time. This specimen was non-naive T cells sorted from PBMCs, taken around seven weeks after vaccination. The source of these receptors is a man aged 50-60 years who received an inactivated influenza vaccine.

This clonotype was counted a few times. This chain links TRBV7-9 with TRBJ1-1; 9 bases map to TRBD1. Trimming at V came to 1 base and at J to 6 bases, leaving 3 bases not matched to a gene. The CDR3 has 14 amino acids. Looked up from germline, CDR1 is SEHNR and CDR2 is FQNEAQ (reference sequence). CDR3 sequence: CASSLGQGVAEAFF. Here the CDR3 DNA reads TGTGCCAGCAGCTTAGGACAGGGGGTGGCTGAAGCTTTCTTT.

In regard to this clonotype: The junction differs from germline at one of its ends, possibly a read error. The chain joins TRBV2 to TRBJ1-1; 12 bases are shared with TRBD1. Germline V gene data show CDR1 as SNHLY and CDR2 as FYNNEI. The CDR3 length is 18 residues. CDR3: CTSRPHRDRGLFWTEAFF. CDR3 in DNA: TGTACCAGCAGGCCTCACAGGGACAGGGGGCTGTTTTGGACTGAAGCTTTCTTT.

The genes are TRBV5-1 and TRBJ2-7; D is perhaps TRBD1 (6 bases). Germline V lookup: CDR1 SGHRS, CDR2 YFSETQ. CDR3 length: 13 residues. V was trimmed by 1 base and J by 6 bases, leaving 11 bases between them. The CDR3 DNA reads TGCGCCAGCAGCTTGATGGGGGCGGGCGAGCAGTACTTC. It translates to CASSLMGAGEQYF.

The CDR3 reads CASSQEWQSTNEKLFF. CDR3 sequence (DNA): TGCGCCAGCAGCCAAGAATGGCAATCAACTAATGAAAAACTGTTTTTT. The chain joins TRBV4-1 to TRBJ1-4; D is unresolved. The germline V and J ends were trimmed by 0 bases and 0 bases, with 8 bases remaining between them. There are 16 residues in the CDR3. From germline, CDR1 is MGHRA and CDR2 YSYEKL.

There are many counts of this clonotype. CDR3 loop: CASSLPGGAYNEQFF. CDR3 in DNA: TGTGCCAGCAGTTTACCGGGGGGGGCGTACAATGAGCAGTTCTTC. The chain has TRBV28 and TRBJ2-1; 8 bases are a match to TRBD2. Losses at the gene ends were 2 bases for V and 4 bases for J; bases not matched to a gene: 4. This CDR3 is built from 15 residues. CDR1 is MDHEN, CDR2 SYDVKM, per germline.

This chain uses TRBV27 with TRBJ2-1; D perhaps matches TRBD2 (6 bases). In germline, CDR1 is MNHEY, CDR2 SMNVEV (reference sequence). The CDR3 consists of 16 residues. Trimming took 7 bases from V and 0 from J, leaving 16 bases between them. This CDR3 reads CASKSERVTSYNEQFF. The DNA of the CDR3 is TGTGCCAGCAAGTCGGAGCGGGTCACCTCCTACAATGAGCAGTTCTTC.

As for this clonotype: At one end, the junction sequence differs from germline, possibly due to a read error. The chain carries TRBV18 and TRBJ2-7; D remains unclear. This CDR3 region has 14 residues. Germline loops: CDR1 KGHSH, CDR2 LQKENI. The CDR3 spells CASSDPHGGYEQHF. The CDR3 DNA reads TGTGCCAGCTCAGATCCCCACGGCGGTTACGAGCAGCACTTC. Based on the CDR3 plus reference TRBV18 and TRBJ2-7, the full variable domain is NAGVMQNPRHLVRRRGQEARLRCSPMKGHSHVYWYRQLPEEGLKFMVYLQKENIIDESGMPKERFSAEFPKEGPSILRIQQVVRGDSAAYFCASSDPHGGYEQHFGPGTRLTVT.

The rearrangement links TRBV12-3 or TRBV12-4 to TRBJ2-1; TRBD2 matches at 10 bases. This CDR3 has 18 amino acids. Trimming took 3 bases from V and 4 from J; bases not matched to a gene: 12. CDR3 in amino acids: CASSLSASGSLGYNEQFF. The CDR3 bases are TGTGCCAGCAGTTTGTCGGCTAGCGGGAGCCTGGGGTACAATGAGCAGTTCTTC.

This clonotype was counted between two and nine times. V usage is TRBV5-1 and J usage is TRBJ1-4; 7 bases line up with TRBD1. With 0 bases clipped from V and 7 bases from J, the junction kept 6 bases outside the gene matches. CDR3 length: 15 amino acids. Germline V CDR1 and CDR2: SGHRS, YFSETQ. As DNA, the CDR3 is TGCGCCAGCAGCTTGGCGACAGGGTGGACTGAAAAACTGTTTTTT. Translated, it gives CASSLATGWTEKLFF.

This clonotype was counted at least ten times. V usage is TRBV7-9 and J usage is TRBJ1-4; weak D call: TRBD1 (6 bases). The CDR3 contains 15 residues. Trimming removed 10 bases at V and 5 bases at J, with 20 bases between. Looked up from germline, CDR1 is SEHNR and CDR2 is FQNEAQ (reference sequence). The CDR3 sequence is CANTPYRDRNEKLFF. CDR3 nucleotides: TGTGCCAACACCCCATACAGGGACCGCAATGAAAAACTGTTTTTT. Variable domain in full (rest from reference TRBV7-9 and TRBJ1-4): DTGVSQNPRHKITKRGQNVTFRCDPISEHNRLYWYRQTLGQGPEFLTYFQNEAQLEKSRLLSDRFSAERPKGSFSTLEIQRTEQGDSAMYLCANTPYRDRNEKLFFGSGTQLSVL.

This clonotype was counted between two and nine times. This sequence joins TRBV11-2 and TRBJ2-7, with D possibly TRBD1 on 6 matching bases. The CDR3 sequence is 14 residues long. CDR1 is SGHAT, CDR2 FQNNGV, per germline. V lost 3 bases, J lost 4 bases, and 13 bases lay in between. The CDR3 nucleotides are TGTGCCAGCAGCTTGGACAGCAGCGTTTACGAGCAGTACTTC. Encoded protein: CASSLDSSVYEQYF.

There are a few counts of this clonotype. The V gene is TRBV21-1, the J gene TRBJ2-3; TRBD2 is taken as the D call from the table, unchecked against the DNA. TRBV21-1 is given as a pseudogene. The CDR3 covers 21 residues. The CDR3 nucleotides are TGTGCCAGCAGCAAAGTTGGGTTAGCGGGAGGCAGAAAATATCGCACAGATACGCAGTATTTT. Translating gives CASSKVGLAGGRKYRTDTQYF.

The V gene is TRBV6-4, the J gene TRBJ2-1; 12 bases agree with TRBD2. After removal of 4 bases from V and 8 bases from J, the junction contained 9 bases not matched to a gene. The CDR3 consists of 16 residues. Germline assignment: CDR1 MRHNA and CDR2 SNTAGT. Here the CDR3 reads CASSVSGTSGSDEQFF. CDR3 nucleotides: TGTGCCAGCAGTGTATCCGGGACTAGCGGGTCCGATGAGCAGTTCTTC.

The V gene is TRBV6-5, the J gene TRBJ2-7; no clear D gene. Germline values: CDR1 MNHEY, CDR2 SVGAGI. Between the trimmed V and J ends, which lost 0 bases and 3 bases, there was a span of 9 bases. The CDR3 covers 14 residues. CDR3 sequence (DNA): TGTGCCAGCAGTTACTCAGGGTGGGACTACGAGCAGTACTTC. Translating it yields CASSYSGWDYEQYF.

This clonotype was counted many times. The chain has TRBV7-9 and TRBJ2-7; the D gene is possibly TRBD1 (5 bases). Trimming removed 2 bases at V and 2 bases at J, with 10 bases between. The CDR3 has 14 amino acids. Looked up from germline, CDR1 is SEHNR and CDR2 is FQNEAQ (reference sequence). The CDR3 spells CASSLTQGTYEQYF. CDR3 nucleotides: TGTGCCAGCAGCTTAACCCAGGGTACCTACGAGCAGTACTTC.

The chain has TRBV4-3 and TRBJ1-3; D ambiguous. The germline V and J ends were trimmed by 0 bases and 1 base, with 7 bases remaining between them. Germline V gene lookup returns CDR1 LGHNA and CDR2 YSLEER. This CDR3 spans 15 amino acids. The CDR3 sequence: CASSQDTSSGNTIYF. The CDR3 DNA follows: TGCGCCAGCAGCCAAGACACTTCTTCTGGAAACACCATATATTTT.

This chain connects TRBV24-1 to TRBJ2-3; 7 bases map to TRBD1. V was pared by 4 bases and J by 2 bases, with 5 bases of the junction left unmatched. CDR1 KGHDR and CDR2 SFDVKD come from the germline V gene. This CDR3 is built from 15 residues. The CDR3 DNA is TGTGCCACCAGTGAAGGGGGCAGCCACACAGATACGCAGTATTTT. Encoded protein: CATSEGGSHTDTQYF.

The chain is built from TRBV19 and TRBJ2-7, with TRBD1 identical over 9 bases. The CDR3 is 14 amino acids. The V segment lost 6 bases and the J segment 5 bases; nucleotides outside the gene matches: 8. Germline V gene sequence: CDR1 LNHDA, CDR2 SQIVND (reference sequence). CDR3 DNA sequence: TGTGCCAGTAGCCTGGGGGACAGGGCCAACGAGCAGTACTTC. Translation gives CASSLGDRANEQYF.

This clonotype has a count of ten or more. The chain carries TRBV6-1 and TRBJ2-1; D is perhaps TRBD1 (6 bases). CDR3 length: 13 residues. In germline, CDR1 is MNHNS, CDR2 SASEGT. Trimming shortened V by 11 bases and J by 11 bases, and 22 bases separated the two germline ends. The CDR3 protein is CASRTDLVSQQFF. CDR3 coding DNA: TGTGCCTCGAGGACAGACCTAGTTAGCCAGCAGTTCTTC.

This clonotype has just a few counts. This rearrangement joins TRBV4-3 to TRBJ1-2; 8 positions agree with TRBD1. V lost 3 bases, J lost 6 bases, and 6 bases stayed unmatched. Germline loops: CDR1 LGHNA, CDR2 YSLEER. The CDR3 consists of 14 residues. The CDR3 DNA reads as TGCGCCAGCAGCCAGATGACAGGGGATCATGGCTACACCTTC. It encodes CASSQMTGDHGYTF.

Comment on this clonotype: A junction boundary mismatches the germline segment, possibly from a read error. V and J are TRBV2 and TRBJ2-4, with D tentatively TRBD1 or TRBD2 (5 bases each). Looked up from germline, CDR1 is SNHLY and CDR2 is FYNNEI. The CDR3 has 12 amino acids. This chain's CDR3 is CASSDSLGAQHF. CDR3 DNA sequence: TGTGCCAGCAGTGACTCGCTCGGGGCCCAGCACTTC.

V usage is TRBV20-1 and J usage is TRBJ1-1; D ambiguous. Germline assignment: CDR1 DFQATT and CDR2 SNEGSKA (reference sequence). CDR3 length: 14 amino acids. V was clipped by 1 base and J by 1 base, with 10 bases between them. CDR3 amino acids: CSARVGWGNTEAFF. DNA for the CDR3: TGCAGTGCTAGAGTGGGATGGGGGAACACTGAAGCTTTCTTT.

The chain joins TRBV27 to TRBJ2-7; the D is unclear. V lost 6 bases and J 2 bases, leaving 11 bases between the germline ends. This CDR3 has 13 amino acids. The germline V gene encodes CDR1 MNHEY and CDR2 SMNVEV (reference sequence). CDR3 DNA: TGTGCCAGCAGCCGGGCAGCCACCTACGAGCAGTACTTC. As protein: CASSRAATYEQYF.

There are many counts of this clonotype. The rearrangement links TRBV7-9 to TRBJ1-1; D is unclear. This CDR3 spans 13 amino acids. Trimming took 3 bases from V and 1 from J, leaving 6 bases between them. The germline gives CDR1 SEHNR, CDR2 FQNEAQ (reference sequence). This CDR3 is CASSLNTNTEAFF. The CDR3 DNA is TGTGCCAGCAGCTTGAACACGAACACTGAAGCTTTCTTT.

Note on this clonotype: The junction does not match germline at one end; this may be a read error. The rearrangement joins TRBV19 to TRBJ2-1; 11 bases match TRBD2. The CDR3 spans 15 residues. Germline lookup yields CDR1 LNHDA and CDR2 SQIVND (reference sequence). CDR3 sequence reads: CASSTLAGGYNEQFF. In DNA form, the CDR3 reads TGTGCCAGCAGTACCCTAGCGGGGGGCTACAATGAGCAGTTCTTC.